This T cell receptor beta chain came from a study of neurological immune-mediated disorders. General observations from the study: CDR3 amino acid sequences of expanded clones were not shared across subjects, a result suggesting private repertoires in all groups.

The CDR3 runs 16 residues. Per germline, CDR1 SGHAT and CDR2 FQNNGV. Deletions cut 4 bases from V and 0 bases from J, with 16 bases between. TCRdb recomputed calls from the 5' RACE reads with MiXCR, one row per CDR3 protein. The repertoire consists of about 48,000 distinct CDR3 sequences, with about a tenth occurring once and the leading ten covering over 20%. This clonotype appeared many times. The antigen remains undetermined. V gene TRBV11-2 combines with J gene TRBJ2-7, with D possibly being TRBD2 (7 bases). The sample consisted of PBMCs. The clonotype originates from a woman aged 35 to 49 with HTLV-1-associated myelopathy (HAM/TSP). The CDR3: CASSSYPGGRSYEQYF. CDR3 in DNA: TGTGCCAGCAGCTCATACCCCGGGGGGCGCTCCTACGAGCAGTACTTC.